This T cell receptor (beta chain) appears in the sequencing data of a study of cytomegalovirus exposure and HLA in healthy donors. Study summary: The roughly 130 validation repertoires used the same platform as the approximately 700 first-cohort repertoires (as reported by a later analysis). Study-level points and caveats: It was reported that the classifier diagnosed cytomegalovirus status with high specificity and sensitivity in both the original and validation cohorts.

For this clone: Its antigen is unknown.

Clones were read by immunoSEQ multiplex PCR, and TCRdb kept only the in-frame ones, dropping some. Of roughly 300,000 clones listed, roughly 87% are singletons. Donors were drawn from the 120-subject validation cohort, separate from the approximately 680-subject first cohort. The material sequenced was PBMCs. This TCR was recovered from a woman between 25 and 40 years old in good health and CMV-seropositive.

DNA for the CDR3: TGTGCCAGCAGTTTTGGGGGGGATACCTACGAGCAGTACTTC. Translating it yields CASSFGGDTYEQYF. The chain links TRBV27 to TRBJ2-7; 7 bases are a match to TRBD2. This CDR3 is built from 14 residues. Germline V lookup: CDR1 MNHEY, CDR2 SMNVEV (reference sequence). V lost 3 bases and J lost 2; bases outside the gene matches: 4.